The 28 T cell receptor beta chains presented below share a single source sample, sequenced in a study of regulatory T cells in long-lasting Graves disease. Time point described: persistent/refractory GD, antithyroid drugs over 5 years with positive TRAb. From RNA extracted from PBMCs, the TCR library was made. TCR beta libraries were built with iRepertoire HTBI primers and Arm-PCR of CDR3 regions. TCRdb used MiXCR to reprocess the multiplex PCR reads, holding one entry per CDR3 protein. The sample contains 430,000 or so distinct CDR3 sequences, approximately 22% of which appear only once. The sequencing used peripheral blood mononuclear cells (PBMCs), collected when the disease was refractory, from a patient treated with antithyroid drugs. Every receptor here comes from a female donor with Graves disease.

V is TRBV2 and J is TRBJ1-5, with TRBD1 matching over 11 bases. With 6 bases clipped from V and 6 bases from J, the junction kept 7 bases outside the gene matches. CDR3 size: 15 residues. Germline CDR1 SNHLY, CDR2 FYNNEI. The CDR3 loop is CASSRTGGIGQPQHF. In DNA, the CDR3 is TGTGCCAGCAGCCGGACAGGGGGCATCGGTCAGCCCCAGCATTTT.

A few counts support this clonotype. The V call is TRBV6-1, the J call TRBJ2-7, with 10 bases lining up with TRBD2. Germline CDR1 and CDR2: MNHNS and SASEGT. V lost 6 bases to trimming and J lost 5 bases; unmatched junction nucleotides: 13. This CDR3 is built from 16 residues. CDR3 nucleotide sequence: TGTGCCAGCAGACCGACTAGCGGGTTGGGCGGGGACGAGCAGTACTTC. As protein: CASRPTSGLGGDEQYF.

The rearrangement uses TRBV2 and TRBJ2-3, with 7 bases aligning to TRBD2. CDR3 length equals 16 residues. Trimming removed 6 bases from V and 1 base from J; junction bases left unmatched: 10. Looked up from germline, CDR1 is SNHLY and CDR2 is FYNNEI. The CDR3 coding sequence is TGTGCCAGCAGCGTAACTCCTAGCGGAGGCACAGATACGCAGTATTTT. Translation gives CASSVTPSGGTDTQYF.

The gene calls are TRBV25-1 and TRBJ2-7; 7 bases align to TRBD2. With V trimmed by 5 bases and J by 2 bases, 12 bases remained unmatched. Germline CDR1 MGHDK, CDR2 SYGVNS. The CDR3 length is 16 residues. CDR3 residues: CASSRGLGGKTYEQYF. The CDR3 DNA follows: TGTGCCAGCAGTCGCGGACTGGGGGGGAAGACCTACGAGCAGTACTTC.

This clonotype was picked up one time. The genes are TRBV5-6 and TRBJ1-1; D is unresolved. Per the germline V gene, CDR1 is SGHDT and CDR2 is YYEEEE. V lost 4 bases, J lost 3 bases, and 25 bases lay in between. There are 18 residues in the CDR3. The CDR3 region is CASSANPLSDWNYTEAFF. The CDR3 DNA follows: TGTGCCAGCAGCGCCAACCCGCTGTCTGACTGGAACTACACTGAAGCTTTCTTT.

This clonotype was recorded many times. The CDR3 nucleotides are TGTGCCAGCAGTTCTGTGAGACTAGCGGGGAACCAAGAGACCCAGTACTTC. As protein: CASSSVRLAGNQETQYF. The genes are TRBV6-2 or TRBV6-3 and TRBJ2-5; TRBD2 aligns across 11 bases. Unmatched junction bases numbered 7, after V lost 4 bases and J lost 0 bases. Germline V gene data show CDR1 as MNHEY and CDR2 as SVGEGT. The CDR3 length is 17 residues.

This clonotype was observed many times. In DNA, the CDR3 is TGCAGTGCTAGTCTCCGTGTTCAAGAGACCCAGTACTTC. It translates to CSASLRVQETQYF. The gene calls are TRBV20-1 and TRBJ2-5; D gene ambiguous. This CDR3 region has 13 residues. V was cut by 3 bases and J by 2 bases, with 10 bases left in between. CDR1 is DFQATT, CDR2 SNEGSKA, per germline (reference sequence).

This clonotype was seen ten or more times. The chain couples TRBV6-1 to TRBJ2-7, with 9 bases aligning to TRBD1. The V segment lost 5 bases and the J segment 4 bases; nucleotides outside the gene matches: 6. Looked up from germline, CDR1 is MNHNS and CDR2 is SASEGT. CDR3 size: 14 residues. The CDR3 nucleotides are TGTGCCAGCAGTCGAGGGACAGGGAGGTACGAGCAGTACTTC. It encodes CASSRGTGRYEQYF.

This clonotype was seen a handful of times. The V call is TRBV9, the J call TRBJ2-2, with D perhaps matching TRBD1 (5 bases). The V gene lost 0 bases and the J gene lost 2 bases, with 8 bases spanning the gap. The germline V gene encodes CDR1 SGDLS and CDR2 YYNGEE. The CDR3 extends over 15 amino acids. The CDR3 DNA is TGTGCCAGCAGCGTAGTAGGGGCCAACACCGGGGAGCTGTTTTTT. This translates into CASSVVGANTGELFF. The full variable domain, in which reference TRBV9 and TRBJ2-2 provide the parts outside the CDR3, is DSGVTQTPKHLITATGQRVTLRCSPRSGDLSVYWYQQSLDQGLQFLIQYYNGEERAKGNILERFSAQQFPDLHSELNLSSLELGDSALYFCASSVVGANTGELFFGEGSRLTVL.

This clonotype was found many times. This sequence joins TRBV12-3 or TRBV12-4 and TRBJ2-5; the D is unclear. The CDR3 spans 14 residues. The V gene lost 2 bases and the J gene lost 2 bases, with 9 bases spanning the gap. The CDR3 loop is CASSLSPGQETQYF. The CDR3 DNA is TGTGCCAGCAGTTTATCCCCGGGTCAAGAGACCCAGTACTTC.

Only a few counts were recorded for this clonotype. J is TRBJ1-1 and V is TRBV10-3, with D possibly TRBD1 on 5 matching bases. CDR3 length: 11 amino acids. CDR1 is ENHRY and CDR2 is SYGVKD in the germline V gene. V was shortened by 9 bases and J by 1 base, with 6 bases between the two germline ends. The CDR3 spells CAIGQNTEAFF. DNA of the CDR3: TGTGCCATAGGACAGAACACTGAAGCTTTCTTT.

This rearrangement joins TRBV7-9 to TRBJ2-7, with 7 bases aligning to TRBD2. From germline, CDR1 is SEHNR and CDR2 FQNEAQ (reference sequence). V dropped 2 bases and J dropped 7; count of bases not matched to a gene: 14. The CDR3 totals 16 residues. This CDR3 is CASSLNSGGSLGEQYF. CDR3 sequence (DNA): TGTGCCAGCAGCTTAAATTCGGGCGGGAGTTTAGGAGAGCAGTACTTC.

The gene calls are TRBV5-8 and TRBJ1-1; possibly TRBD1 for D (5 bases). V lost 8 bases to trimming and J lost 0 bases, with 14 bases between them. CDR3 length: 14 residues. The V gene's germline CDR1 is SGHTS and CDR2 YDEGEE. DNA for the CDR3: TGTGCCAGTTTCACGGGACTCATGAACACTGAAGCTTTCTTT. Translating it yields CASFTGLMNTEAFF.

This clonotype was observed at least ten times. This chain links TRBV28 with TRBJ2-7, with D possibly matching TRBD2 (6 bases). CDR1 MDHEN and CDR2 SYDVKM come from the germline V gene. The germline V and J ends were trimmed by 7 bases and 4 bases, with 14 bases remaining between them. CDR3 size: 13 residues. DNA of the CDR3: TGTGCCAGCAACCTCGGGAGAGAATACGAGCAGTACTTC. Translation: CASNLGREYEQYF.

This clonotype was detected a few times. V gene TRBV19 combines with J gene TRBJ2-1, with D tentatively TRBD2 (6 bases). The length of the CDR3 is 16 residues. V was shortened by 1 base and J by 1 base, with 11 bases between the two germline ends. CDR1 and CDR2 from the germline V gene are LNHDA and SQIVND (reference sequence). The CDR3 nucleotides read TGTGCCAGTAGTATAGCTGGAGGGAGATCCTACAATGAGCAGTTCTTC. Its translation is CASSIAGGRSYNEQFF.

This clonotype showed up just a few times. The junction departs from germline at one end; a sequencing error may be responsible. The CDR3, as DNA: TGTGCCATCAGTGGGACTAGCGGGAGCCTCCGGGGGGCGTACGAGCAGCACTTC. Its translation: CAISGTSGSLRGAYEQHF. The chain links TRBV10-3 to TRBJ2-7; 13 nucleotides line up with TRBD2. The CDR3 totals 18 residues. CDR1 is ENHRY, CDR2 SYGVKD, per germline.

The chain is built from TRBV5-1 and TRBJ1-1; D is perhaps TRBD1 (6 bases). This CDR3 is 14 amino acids long. Germline CDR1 and CDR2: SGHRS and YFSETQ. Trimming took 7 bases from V and 4 from J, leaving 17 bases between them. CDR3 residues: CASCDTGFGTEAFF. The DNA for the CDR3 is TGCGCCAGCTGCGATACAGGGTTTGGCACTGAAGCTTTCTTT.

For this clonotype: A much bigger clone sits one base away, suggesting this may be a read error. The chain joins TRBV27 to TRBJ2-7; a possible D gene is TRBD1 (6 bases). Germline assignment: CDR1 MNHEY and CDR2 SMNVEV (reference sequence). The CDR3 is 13 amino acids. Deletions cut 5 bases from V and 5 bases from J, with 13 bases between. The CDR3 here is CASSRDQGHEQYF. The CDR3 DNA sequence: TGTGCCAGCAGTCGAGACCAGGGGCACGAGCAGTACTTC.

This clonotype was found many times. The rearrangement links TRBV12-3 or TRBV12-4 to TRBJ2-5; weak D call: TRBD2 (6 bases). This CDR3 has 13 residues. V was pared by 6 bases and J by 5 bases, with 13 bases between. CDR3 nucleotide sequence: TGTGCCAGCAGCGGGGGATACCTGGAGACCCAGTACTTC. It encodes CASSGGYLETQYF.

This chain connects TRBV7-2 to TRBJ2-1; 9 bases line up with TRBD2. V trimming: 8 bases; J trimming: 5 bases; junction bases outside the gene matches: 10. This CDR3 contains 15 residues. CDR1 and CDR2 from the germline V gene are SGHTA and FQGNSA. This CDR3 is CASGVAGALNNEQFF. The CDR3 DNA sequence: TGTGCCAGCGGAGTAGCGGGAGCCTTAAACAATGAGCAGTTCTTC.

The table lists this clonotype with many counts. J is TRBJ2-7 and V is TRBV5-1; weak D call: TRBD2 (7 bases). CDR3 size: 17 residues. The germline gives CDR1 SGHRS, CDR2 YFSETQ. V was shortened by 4 bases and J by 2 bases, with 22 bases between the two germline ends. CDR3 region: CASSLVGGGPQAYEQYF. The CDR3 bases are TGCGCCAGCAGCCTTGTAGGGGGAGGGCCCCAAGCCTACGAGCAGTACTTC.

The chain is built from TRBV28 and TRBJ2-2, with 14 bases that match TRBD2. The CDR3 has 17 amino acids. V was clipped by 5 bases and J by 5 bases; unmatched bases: 7. The germline V gene has CDR1 MDHEN and CDR2 SYDVKM. CDR3 nucleotide sequence: TGTGCCAGCAGTCCCCCGGGACTAGCGGGAGTGACCGGGGAGCTGTTTTTT. This gives the protein CASSPPGLAGVTGELFF.

This clonotype occurred a few times. The V gene is TRBV7-6, the J gene TRBJ2-5; possibly TRBD1 or TRBD2 for D (5 bases each). Trimming removed 5 bases from V and 0 bases from J, with 10 bases in between. The germline V gene has CDR1 SGHVS and CDR2 FNYEAQ. The CDR3 is 14 residues long. The CDR3 reads CASSNRDHQETQYF. Here the CDR3 DNA reads TGTGCCAGCAGCAACCGGGACCACCAAGAGACCCAGTACTTC.

V usage is TRBV28 and J usage is TRBJ2-1; 11 nucleotides align to TRBD2. The germline V gene encodes CDR1 MDHEN and CDR2 SYDVKM. J lost 10 bases, V lost 6 bases, and 17 bases had no gene match. The CDR3 runs 17 residues. The CDR3 region is CASSLTGTSGSRKEQFF. CDR3 DNA: TGTGCCAGCAGCCTGACGGGGACTAGCGGCAGTCGAAAAGAGCAGTTCTTC.

This chain joins TRBV30 and TRBJ1-6, with D possibly matching TRBD1 (5 bases). Germline assignment: CDR1 GTSNPN and CDR2 SVGIG (reference sequence). The CDR3 covers 14 residues. Trimming cost V 0 bases and J 9 bases, with 12 bases left between them. CDR3 DNA sequence: TGTGCCTGGAGTGTCTCCGGGAGGGGTTCACCCCTCCACTTT. It encodes CAWSVSGRGSPLHF.

This chain uses TRBV20-1 with TRBJ2-7; the match to TRBD2 covers 7 bases. V lost 3 bases, J lost 2 bases, and 13 bases stayed unmatched. This CDR3 region has 16 residues. Germline-derived CDR1 and CDR2 are DFQATT and SNEGSKA (reference sequence). CDR3 sequence (DNA): TGCAGTGCTAGCGTAGGCCTAGCGGCGCCCACCTACGAGCAGTACTTC. Its translation: CSASVGLAAPTYEQYF.

The table lists this clonotype with many counts. The chain combines TRBV29-1 with TRBJ2-2, with TRBD1 matching 9 bases. V trimming: 6 bases; J trimming: 7 bases; junction bases outside the gene matches: 9. The germline gives CDR1 SQVTM, CDR2 ANQGSEA. The CDR3 consists of 14 residues. CDR3 protein: CSVERTGVGGELFF. The DNA for the CDR3 is TGCAGCGTGGAAAGGACAGGGGTGGGCGGGGAGCTGTTTTTT.

This clonotype has only a few counts. This probably arose from a read error, given a far larger clone one base away. The CDR3 sequence is CASRNYEQYF. In nucleotides, the CDR3 is TGTGCCAGCAGAAACTACGAGCAGTACTTC. The chain has TRBV6-1 and TRBJ2-7; D is unresolved. Trimming left V 6 bases short and J 3 bases short, with 3 bases between. Germline V gives CDR1 MNHNS, CDR2 SASEGT. This CDR3 comprises 10 residues.